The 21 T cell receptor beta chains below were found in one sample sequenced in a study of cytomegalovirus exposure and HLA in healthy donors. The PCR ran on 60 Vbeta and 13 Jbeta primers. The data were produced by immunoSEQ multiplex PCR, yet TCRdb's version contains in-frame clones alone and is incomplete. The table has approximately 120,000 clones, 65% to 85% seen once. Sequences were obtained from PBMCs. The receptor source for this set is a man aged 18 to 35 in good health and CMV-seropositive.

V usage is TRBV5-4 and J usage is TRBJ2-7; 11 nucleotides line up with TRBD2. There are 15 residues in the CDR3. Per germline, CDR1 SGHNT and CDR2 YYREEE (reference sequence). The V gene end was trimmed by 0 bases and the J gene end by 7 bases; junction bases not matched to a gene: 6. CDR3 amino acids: CASSLGSSGGYEQYF. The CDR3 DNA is TGTGCCAGCAGCTTGGGATCTAGCGGGGGGTATGAGCAGTACTTC. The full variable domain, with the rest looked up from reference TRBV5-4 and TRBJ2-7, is ETGVTQSPTHLIKTRGQQVTLRCSSQSGHNTVSWYQQALGQGPQFIFQYYREEENGRGNFPPRFSGLQFPNYSSELNVNALELDDSALYLCASSLGSSGGYEQYFGPGTRLTVT.

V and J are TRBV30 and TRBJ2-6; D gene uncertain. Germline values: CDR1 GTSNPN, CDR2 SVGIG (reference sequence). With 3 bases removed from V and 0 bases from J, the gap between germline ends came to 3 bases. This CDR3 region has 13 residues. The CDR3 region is CAWRASGANVLTF. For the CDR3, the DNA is TGTGCCTGGAGGGCCTCTGGGGCCAACGTCCTGACTTTC.

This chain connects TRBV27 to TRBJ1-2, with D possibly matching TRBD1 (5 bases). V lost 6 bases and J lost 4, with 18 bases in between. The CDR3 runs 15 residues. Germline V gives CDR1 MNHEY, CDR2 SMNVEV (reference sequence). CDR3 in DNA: TGTGCCAGCAGACCAATCGACGGGGGTGGCTATGGCTACACCTTC. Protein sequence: CASRPIDGGGYGYTF.

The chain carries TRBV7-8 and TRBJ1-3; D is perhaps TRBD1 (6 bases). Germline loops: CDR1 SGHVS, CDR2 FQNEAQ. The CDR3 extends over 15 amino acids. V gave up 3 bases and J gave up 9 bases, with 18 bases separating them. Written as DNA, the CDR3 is TGTGCCAGCAGCTTGGGCCCAGCTCTGGGGGCCACCATATATTTT. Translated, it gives CASSLGPALGATIYF.

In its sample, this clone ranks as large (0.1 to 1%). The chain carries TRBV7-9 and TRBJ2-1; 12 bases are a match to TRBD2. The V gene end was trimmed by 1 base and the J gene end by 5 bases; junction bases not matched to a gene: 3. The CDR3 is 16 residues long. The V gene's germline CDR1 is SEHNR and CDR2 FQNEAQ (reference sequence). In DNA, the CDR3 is TGTGCCAGCAGCTTAGTAGGACTAGCGGGGAACAATGAGCAGTTCTTC. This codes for CASSLVGLAGNNEQFF.

CDR3 sequence: CASSAQPGNSPLHF. The DNA for the CDR3 is TGTGCCAGCAGCGCACAGCCGGGAAATTCACCCCTCCACTTT. The chain joins TRBV9 to TRBJ1-6, with D hard to call. V lost 3 bases to trimming and J lost 7 bases, with 11 bases between them. Germline V gives CDR1 SGDLS, CDR2 YYNGEE. The CDR3 is made up of 14 amino acids.

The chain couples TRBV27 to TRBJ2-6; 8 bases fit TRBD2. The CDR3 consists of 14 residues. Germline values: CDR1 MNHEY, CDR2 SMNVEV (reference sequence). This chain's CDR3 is CANGRGPGANVLTF. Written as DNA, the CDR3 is TGTGCGAACGGGAGGGGACCTGGGGCCAACGTCCTGACTTTC.

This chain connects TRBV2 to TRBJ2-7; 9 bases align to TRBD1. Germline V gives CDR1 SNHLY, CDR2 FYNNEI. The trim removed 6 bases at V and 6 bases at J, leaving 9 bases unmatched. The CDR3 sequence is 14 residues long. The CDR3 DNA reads TGTGCCAGCAGGGACCGGGACAGGGTCGTCGAGCAGTACTTC. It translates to CASRDRDRVVEQYF.

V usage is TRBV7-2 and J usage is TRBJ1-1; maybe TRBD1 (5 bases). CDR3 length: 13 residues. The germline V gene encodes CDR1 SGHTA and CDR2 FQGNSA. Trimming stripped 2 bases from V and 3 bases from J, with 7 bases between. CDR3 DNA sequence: TGTGCCAGCAGCTTAAGCAGGGACACTGAAGCTTTCTTT. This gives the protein CASSLSRDTEAFF.

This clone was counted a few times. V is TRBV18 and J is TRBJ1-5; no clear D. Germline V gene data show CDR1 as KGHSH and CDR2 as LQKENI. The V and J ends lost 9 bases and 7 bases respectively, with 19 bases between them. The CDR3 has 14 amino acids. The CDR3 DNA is TGTGCCAGTTCCTACTCAGGAGGCGCACAGCCCCAGCATTTT. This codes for CASSYSGGAQPQHF.

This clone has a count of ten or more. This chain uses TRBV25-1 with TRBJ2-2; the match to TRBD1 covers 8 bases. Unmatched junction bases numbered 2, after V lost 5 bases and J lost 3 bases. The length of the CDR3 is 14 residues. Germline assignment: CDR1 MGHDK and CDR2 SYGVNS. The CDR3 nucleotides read TGTGCCAGCAGTCAGGACAGGGACACCGGGGAGCTGTTTTTT. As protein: CASSQDRDTGELFF.

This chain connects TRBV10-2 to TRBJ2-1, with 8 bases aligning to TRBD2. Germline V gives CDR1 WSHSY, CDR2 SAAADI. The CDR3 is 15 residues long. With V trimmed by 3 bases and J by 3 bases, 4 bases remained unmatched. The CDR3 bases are TGCGCCAGCAGTGACGAGGCGGGAGGCTACAATGAGCAGTTCTTC. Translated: CASSDEAGGYNEQFF.

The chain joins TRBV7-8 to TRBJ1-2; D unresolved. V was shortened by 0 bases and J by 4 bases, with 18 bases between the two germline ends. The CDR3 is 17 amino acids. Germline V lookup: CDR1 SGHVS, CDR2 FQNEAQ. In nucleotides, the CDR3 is TGTGCCAGCAGCTTAGCCATTGGAGGGTCCTGGGGCTATGGCTACACCTTC. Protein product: CASSLAIGGSWGYGYTF.

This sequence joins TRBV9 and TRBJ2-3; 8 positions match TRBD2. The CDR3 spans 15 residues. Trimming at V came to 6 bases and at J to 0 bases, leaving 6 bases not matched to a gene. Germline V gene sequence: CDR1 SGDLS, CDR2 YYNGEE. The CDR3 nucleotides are TGTGCCAGCACCCGTAGCGGGGAGAGCACAGATACGCAGTATTTT. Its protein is CASTRSGESTDTQYF.

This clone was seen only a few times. Here the CDR3 reads CASSLLGEERTEAFF. CDR3 DNA: TGTGCCAGCAGCTTGCTAGGGGAGGAGAGAACTGAAGCTTTCTTT. The gene calls are TRBV5-7 and TRBJ1-1; D might be TRBD1 (5 bases). TRBV5-7 qualifies as an ORF whose function is uncertain. This CDR3 has 15 amino acids. V shed 1 base and J shed 5 bases, with 15 bases lying between them.

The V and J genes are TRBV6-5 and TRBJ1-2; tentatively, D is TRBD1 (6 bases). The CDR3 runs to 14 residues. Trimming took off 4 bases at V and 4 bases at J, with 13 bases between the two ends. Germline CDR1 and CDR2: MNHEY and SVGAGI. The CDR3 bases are TGTGCCAGCAGTTTAGGACAGACCTTCTATGGCTACACCTTC. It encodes CASSLGQTFYGYTF.

The CDR3 DNA sequence: TGTGCCAGCAGTTACGACTCCTCCAATCCTAAACTGTTTTTT. This gives the protein CASSYDSSNPKLFF. The rearrangement joins TRBV6-5 to TRBJ1-4; D ambiguous. The CDR3 is 14 residues long. CDR1 and CDR2 from the germline V gene are MNHEY and SVGAGI. Trimming pared 2 bases from V and 11 bases from J, leaving 15 bases between.

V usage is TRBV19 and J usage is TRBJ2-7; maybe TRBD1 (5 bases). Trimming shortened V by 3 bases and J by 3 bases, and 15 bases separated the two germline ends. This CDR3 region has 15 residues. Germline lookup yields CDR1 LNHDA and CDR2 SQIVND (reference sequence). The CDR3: CASSIGPGIYYEQYF. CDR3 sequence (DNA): TGTGCCAGTAGTATCGGGCCAGGGATTTACTACGAGCAGTACTTC.

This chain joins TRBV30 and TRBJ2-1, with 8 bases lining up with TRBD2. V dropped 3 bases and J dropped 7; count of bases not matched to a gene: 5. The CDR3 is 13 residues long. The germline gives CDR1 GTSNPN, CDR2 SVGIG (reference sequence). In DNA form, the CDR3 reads TGTGCCTGGAGCGTTAGCGGGATAAATGAGCAGTTCTTC. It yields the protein CAWSVSGINEQFF.

This chain's CDR3 is CASGRPSGYEQYF. The CDR3 nucleotides read TGTGCCAGCGGCCGGCCTAGCGGATACGAGCAGTACTTC. The genes are TRBV6-1 and TRBJ2-7, with 7 bases matching TRBD2. The CDR3 runs to 13 residues. Germline trimming cut 8 bases from V and 4 bases from J; bases unmatched to any gene: 8. Germline V CDR1 and CDR2: MNHNS, SASEGT.

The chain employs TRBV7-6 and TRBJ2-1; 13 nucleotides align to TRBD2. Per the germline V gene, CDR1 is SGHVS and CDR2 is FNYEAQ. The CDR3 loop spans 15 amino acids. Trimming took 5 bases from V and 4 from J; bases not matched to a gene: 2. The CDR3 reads CASSGLAGEYNEQFF. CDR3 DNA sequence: TGTGCCAGCAGCGGACTAGCGGGGGAATACAATGAGCAGTTCTTC.